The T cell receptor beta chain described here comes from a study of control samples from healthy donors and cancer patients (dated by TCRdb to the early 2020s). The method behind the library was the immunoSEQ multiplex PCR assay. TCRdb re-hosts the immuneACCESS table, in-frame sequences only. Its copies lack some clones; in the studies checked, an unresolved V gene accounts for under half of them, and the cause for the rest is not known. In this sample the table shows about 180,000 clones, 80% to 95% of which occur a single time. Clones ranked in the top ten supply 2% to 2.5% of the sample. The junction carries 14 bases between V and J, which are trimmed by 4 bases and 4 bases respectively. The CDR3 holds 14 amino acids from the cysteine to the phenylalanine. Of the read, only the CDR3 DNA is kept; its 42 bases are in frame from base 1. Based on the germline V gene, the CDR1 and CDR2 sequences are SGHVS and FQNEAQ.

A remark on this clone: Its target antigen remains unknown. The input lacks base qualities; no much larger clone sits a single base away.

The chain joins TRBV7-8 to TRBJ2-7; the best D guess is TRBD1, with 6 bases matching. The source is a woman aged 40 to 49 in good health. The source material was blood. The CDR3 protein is CASSSTIQGYEQYF. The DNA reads TGTGCCAGCAGCTCAACGATACAGGGTTACGAGCAGTACTTC.